A selection of T cell receptor beta chains follows, all from one sample in a study of cytomegalovirus exposure and HLA in healthy donors. TCRdb keeps only in-frame clones here, not all; method: immunoSEQ multiplex PCR. The table includes approximately 100,000 clones, almost 80% detected once. Sequencing used PBMCs. These TCRs come from a man in his 60s in good health and CMV-seropositive. CDR3s include the opening cysteine and the closing phenylalanine or tryptophan. The D gene is left open where the match is weak. Rows give clone size only sometimes, using once, few, many, or a class for an expanded clone.

V gene	clone size	D gene	J gene	CDR3 protein	CDR3 DNA
TRBV5-5	-	-	TRBJ1-5	CASSLKGRGQPQHF	TGTGCCAGCAGCTTGAAGGGGCGAGGTCAGCCCCAGCATTTT
TRBV5-1	-	TRBD2	TRBJ2-3	CASRSLAGPTDTQYF	TGCGCCAGCAGAAGTCTAGCGGGACCCACAGATACGCAGTATTTT
TRBV21-1	-	-	TRBJ2-7	CASSTRRVSVGGF	TGTGCCAGCAGCACGCGCCGGGTGTCGGTGGGAGGCTTC
TRBV4-2	-	TRBD2	TRBJ2-5	CASSQKITLGTSGGPGSETQYF	TGTGCCAGCAGCCAAAAGATCACACTAGGGACTAGCGGGGGGCCAGGGTCAGAGACCCAGTACTTC
TRBV18	-	TRBD2	TRBJ2-1	CASSPAIAGGNEQFF	TGTGCCAGCTCACCAGCAATAGCGGGGGGGAATGAGCAGTTCTTC
TRBV2	-	TRBD2	TRBJ2-3	CASSARTSGGTDTQYF	TGTGCCAGCAGTGCACGGACTAGTGGGGGCACAGATACGCAGTATTTT
TRBV4-1	once	-	TRBJ1-3	CASAQALLSGNTIYF	TGCGCCAGCGCCCAGGCGCTGCTCTCTGGAAACACCATATATTTT
TRBV11-1	-	-	TRBJ2-1	CASSLVQYNEQFF	TGTGCCAGCAGCTTAGTACAGTACAATGAGCAGTTCTTC
TRBV5-1	-	TRBD2	TRBJ2-3	CASSLLLAGATDTQYF	TGCGCCAGCAGCTTACTCCTAGCGGGGGCCACAGATACGCAGTATTTT
TRBV7-2	-	-	TRBJ1-1	CASSQRGAGTEAFF	TGTGCCAGCAGCCAACGCGGGGCTGGGACTGAAGCTTTCTTT
TRBV27	-	-	TRBJ1-1	CARAPRGGETEAFF	TGTGCCAGGGCCCCCCGGGGGGGGGAAACTGAAGCTTTCTTT
TRBV4-1	-	-	TRBJ2-4	CASSQVGGENIQYF	TGCGCCAGCAGCCAAGTTGGAGGGGAAAACATTCAGTACTTC
TRBV9	-	TRBD1	TRBJ2-5	CASSVGSGGQGGETQYF	TGTGCCAGCAGCGTAGGCTCTGGGGGACAGGGAGGGGAGACCCAGTACTTC
TRBV7-9	-	-	TRBJ1-2	CASSLITGTDGYTF	TGTGCCAGCAGCTTAATCACAGGGACGGATGGCTACACCTTC
TRBV2	-	-	TRBJ2-3	CASSIAGTDTQYF	TGTGCCAGCAGTATAGCGGGCACAGATACGCAGTATTTT
TRBV6-4	once	-	TRBJ1-2	CASSDSGSGYTF	TGTGCCAGCAGTGACTCGGGGAGTGGCTACACCTTT
TRBV6-1	-	TRBD2	TRBJ2-1	CASMTLHSGEFF	TGTGCCAGCATGACCTTGCATAGCGGGGAGTTCTTC